This T cell receptor beta chain appears in the sequencing data of a study of immune evolution from preneoplasia to lung adenocarcinoma. Sequencing used immunoSEQ multiplex PCR; TCRdb keeps in-frame clones, though not all of them. The sample has 20,000 or so clones; roughly 80% are singletons. From germline, CDR1 is SGHTA and CDR2 FQGNSA. The CDR3 contains 14 residues. Trimming took 2 bases from V and 3 from J, leaving 11 bases between them. The specimen sequenced was FFPE invasive lung adenocarcinoma tissue. The origin of this receptor is a person in their sixties with lung adenocarcinoma. The V call is TRBV7-2, the J call TRBJ2-7, with D perhaps matching TRBD1 (6 bases). The CDR3 reads CASSLRRGIYEQYF. The CDR3 DNA follows: TGTGCCAGCAGCTTACGCAGGGGCATCTACGAGCAGTACTTC.